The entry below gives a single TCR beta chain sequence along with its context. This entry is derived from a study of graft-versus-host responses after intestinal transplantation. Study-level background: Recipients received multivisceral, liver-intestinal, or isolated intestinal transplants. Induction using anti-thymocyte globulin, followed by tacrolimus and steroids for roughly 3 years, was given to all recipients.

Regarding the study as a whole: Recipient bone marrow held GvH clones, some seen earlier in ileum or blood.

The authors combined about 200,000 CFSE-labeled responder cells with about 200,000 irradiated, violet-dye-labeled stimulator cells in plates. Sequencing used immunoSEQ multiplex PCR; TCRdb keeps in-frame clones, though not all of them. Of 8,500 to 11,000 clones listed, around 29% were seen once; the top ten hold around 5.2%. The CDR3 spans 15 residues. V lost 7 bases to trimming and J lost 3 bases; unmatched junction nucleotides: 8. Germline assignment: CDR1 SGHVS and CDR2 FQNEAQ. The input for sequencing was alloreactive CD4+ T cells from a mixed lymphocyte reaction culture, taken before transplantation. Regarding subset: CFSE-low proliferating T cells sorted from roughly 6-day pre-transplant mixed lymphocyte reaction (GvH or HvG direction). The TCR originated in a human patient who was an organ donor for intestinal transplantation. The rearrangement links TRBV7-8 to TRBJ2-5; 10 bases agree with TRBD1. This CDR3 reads CASIHDRGREETQYF. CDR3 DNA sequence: TGTGCCAGCATCCACGACAGGGGGCGGGAAGAGACCCAGTACTTC.